This T cell receptor (beta chain) derives from a study of blood T cell repertoires in COVID-19. Looked up from germline, CDR1 is SGHVS and CDR2 is FQNEAQ. This CDR3 has 16 residues. V was pared by 0 bases and J by 7 bases, with 8 bases of the junction left unmatched. The repertoire was sequenced with immunoSEQ multiplex PCR; TCRdb's copy has only in-frame clones and lacks some. The sample carries some 70,000 clones, over 80% recorded once. Material for sequencing was peripheral blood. The chain recombines TRBV7-8 with TRBJ2-5, with 10 positions matching TRBD2. The TCR originated in a human donor in a cohort sampled during active COVID-19. The CDR3 DNA reads TGTGCCAGCAGCTTAGCGCTTAGCGGGAGGCAGGGGACCCAGTACTTC. As protein: CASSLALSGRQGTQYF.